A selection of T cell receptor beta chains follows, all from one sample in a study of T cells in Graves' hyperthyroidism and ophthalmopathy. TCRdb processed the multiplex PCR reads anew with MiXCR; each CDR3 protein has one entry. Here the sample spans some 650,000 distinct CDR3 sequences, roughly a sixth being singletons. Sequencing was carried out using blood. Source of these receptors: a woman in her 40s with Graves' ophthalmopathy. CDR3s leave out the opening cysteine and the closing phenylalanine or tryptophan. Fields, in order: CDR3 length, D gene, V gene, CDR3 protein. A D gene is named only where the DNA matches it firmly.

cdr3_length: 14; d_call: TRBD1; v_call: TRBV6-1; cdr3_aa: ASNHRGLPNYNEQF
cdr3_length: 13; d_call: TRBD2; v_call: TRBV2; cdr3_aa: ASRDLGLAGETQY
cdr3_length: 13; d_call: TRBD2; v_call: TRBV2; cdr3_aa: ASKTGLAGAHEQY
cdr3_length: 13; d_call: -; v_call: TRBV11-3; cdr3_aa: ASSPRDISTDTQY
cdr3_length: 11; d_call: -; v_call: TRBV29-1; cdr3_aa: SVEIQGSTEAF
cdr3_length: 10; d_call: -; v_call: TRBV20-1; cdr3_aa: SASEPPTEQY
cdr3_length: 13; d_call: -; v_call: TRBV18; cdr3_aa: ASSPPGRSNQPQH
cdr3_length: 15; d_call: -; v_call: TRBV4-1; cdr3_aa: ASSQMTGGPTNSPLH
cdr3_length: 14; d_call: -; v_call: TRBV20-1; cdr3_aa: SARQGLERAPYEQY
cdr3_length: 12; d_call: -; v_call: TRBV28; cdr3_aa: ASSRGYPTSPLH
cdr3_length: 12; d_call: TRBD1; v_call: TRBV19; cdr3_aa: ATTLQGYGTEAF
cdr3_length: 11; d_call: TRBD2; v_call: TRBV10-3; cdr3_aa: AIGLAPSGEQF
cdr3_length: 13; d_call: TRBD1; v_call: TRBV15; cdr3_aa: ATSRGAGGNSPLH
cdr3_length: 12; d_call: TRBD1; v_call: TRBV6-4; cdr3_aa: ASSDGQGADTQY
cdr3_length: 13; d_call: -; v_call: TRBV2; cdr3_aa: AKKGTSRLYNEQF
cdr3_length: 15; d_call: -; v_call: TRBV12-3/TRBV12-4; cdr3_aa: ASSFGLRADYQETQY
cdr3_length: 11; d_call: -; v_call: TRBV6-1; cdr3_aa: ASRLAGQSPLH
cdr3_length: 12; d_call: TRBD1; v_call: TRBV11-2; cdr3_aa: ASANQQGGTEAF
cdr3_length: 10; d_call: -; v_call: TRBV20-1; cdr3_aa: SASDPRVEQY
cdr3_length: 13; d_call: -; v_call: TRBV7-8; cdr3_aa: ASSLWQSSGNTIY
cdr3_length: 12; d_call: -; v_call: TRBV3-1; cdr3_aa: ASSRSGANYGYT
cdr3_length: 11; d_call: -; v_call: TRBV6-1; cdr3_aa: ASSETETGELF
cdr3_length: 13; d_call: -; v_call: TRBV2; cdr3_aa: ASSEQGLVNQPQH
cdr3_length: 13; d_call: TRBD1; v_call: TRBV19; cdr3_aa: ASSPWDSRPEKLF
cdr3_length: 12; d_call: -; v_call: TRBV4-1; cdr3_aa: ASSQVAGYNEQF
cdr3_length: 14; d_call: -; v_call: TRBV4-1; cdr3_aa: ASSQEGYSGANVLT
cdr3_length: 13; d_call: -; v_call: TRBV10-3; cdr3_aa: AISESPQGVYEQY